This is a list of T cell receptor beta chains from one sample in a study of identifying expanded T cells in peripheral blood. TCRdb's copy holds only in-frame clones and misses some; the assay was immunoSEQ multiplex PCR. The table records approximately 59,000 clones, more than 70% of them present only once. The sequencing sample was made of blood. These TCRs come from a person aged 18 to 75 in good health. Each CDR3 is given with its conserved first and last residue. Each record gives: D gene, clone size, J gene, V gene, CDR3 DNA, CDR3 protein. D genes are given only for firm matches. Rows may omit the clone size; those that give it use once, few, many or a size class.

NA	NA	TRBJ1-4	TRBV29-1	TGCAGCGGTTTAGACGGCGGTGAAAAACTGTTTTTT	CSGLDGGEKLFF
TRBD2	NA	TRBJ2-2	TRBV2	TGTGCCACCAAACTAGCGGTTAACACCGGGGAGCTGTTTTTT	CATKLAVNTGELFF
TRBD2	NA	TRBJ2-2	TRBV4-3	TGCGCCAGCAGCCAAGATGGACTAGCGGGAGGAGCTGACACCGGGGAGCTGTTTTTT	CASSQDGLAGGADTGELFF
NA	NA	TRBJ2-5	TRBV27	TGTGCCAGCAGTTTCTCCAGACTAGAGAGTAAGGAGACCCAGTACTTC	CASSFSRLESKETQYF
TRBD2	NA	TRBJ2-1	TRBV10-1	TGCGCCACCCCGACTAGCGGGAGTGGAGAGCAGTTCTTC	CATPTSGSGEQFF
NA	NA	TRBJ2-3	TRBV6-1	TGTGCCAGCAGTGCCGGGACCTCAGGGGCAGATACGCAGTATTTT	CASSAGTSGADTQYF
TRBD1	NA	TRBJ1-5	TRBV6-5	TGTGCCAGCATTTATTGGGGACAGGACCCCAATCAGCCCCAGCATTTT	CASIYWGQDPNQPQHF
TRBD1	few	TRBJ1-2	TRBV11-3	TGTGCCAGCAGCTTAGACAACAGGGGGCGGGATGGCTACACCTTC	CASSLDNRGRDGYTF
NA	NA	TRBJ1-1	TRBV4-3	TGCGCCAGCAGCCAAGACAGGGACACTGAAGCTTTCTTT	CASSQDRDTEAFF
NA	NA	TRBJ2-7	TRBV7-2	TGTGCCAGCAGCTCGAACTTCTACGAGCAGTACTTC	CASSSNFYEQYF
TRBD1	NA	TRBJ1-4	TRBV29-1	TGCAGCGTGGGAACAGGGGGCGATGGTGAAAAACTGTTTTTT	CSVGTGGDGEKLFF
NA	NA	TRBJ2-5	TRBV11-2	TGTGCCAGCAGCTTCAACCCGGGAGCCGAAGAGACCCAGTACTTC	CASSFNPGAEETQYF
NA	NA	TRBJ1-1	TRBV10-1	TGCGCCAGCAGTGAGTCTGGGGGGGCGGCTGAAGCTTTCTTT	CASSESGGAAEAFF
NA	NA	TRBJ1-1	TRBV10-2	TGCGCCAGCAGTGAACCGTCAGCGAGGATGAACACTGAAGCTTTCTTT	CASSEPSARMNTEAFF
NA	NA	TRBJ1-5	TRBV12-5	TGTGCTAGTGGTTTGTCGACTCGTGGACTGAAGTTTAGCAATCAGCCCCAGCATTTT	CASGLSTRGLKFSNQPQHF
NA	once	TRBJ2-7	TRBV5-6	TGTGCCAGCAGCCTTTCCTTCTATTGGGTACGGGAGCAGTACTTC	CASSLSFYWVREQYF
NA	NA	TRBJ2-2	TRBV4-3	TGCGCCAGCAGCCAAGATTGGCTAGCTAGGACCGGGGAGCTGTTTTTT	CASSQDWLARTGELFF
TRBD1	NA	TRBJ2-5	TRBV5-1	TGCGCCAGCAGCTTGGCTCTAGGACAGGGAAGTAAAGAGACCCAGTACTTC	CASSLALGQGSKETQYF
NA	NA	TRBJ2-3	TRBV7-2	TGTGCCAGCAGCCAAGGGTGGGCCGCAGATACGCAGTATTTT	CASSQGWAADTQYF
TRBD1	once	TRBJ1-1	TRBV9	TGTGCCAGCAGCGTAGGACAGGGCTGGACTGAAGCTTTCTTT	CASSVGQGWTEAFF
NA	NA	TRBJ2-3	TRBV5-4	TGTGCCAGCAGCTTGGCACGGCGGGATGAAGATACGCAGTATTTT	CASSLARRDEDTQYF
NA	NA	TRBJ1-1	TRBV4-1	TGCGCCAGCAGCCAAGACCCGATAACTGAAGCTTTCTTT	CASSQDPITEAFF
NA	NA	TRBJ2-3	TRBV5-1	TGCGCCAGCAGCTTGGCCTTAGGATCAGATACGCAGTATTTT	CASSLALGSDTQYF
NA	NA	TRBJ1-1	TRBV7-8	TGTGCCAGCAGCTTAGTGGTGAACACTGAAGCTTTCTTT	CASSLVVNTEAFF
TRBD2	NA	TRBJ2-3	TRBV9	TGTGCCAGCAGCGATAGCGGGACTAGCACAGATACGCAGTATTTT	CASSDSGTSTDTQYF
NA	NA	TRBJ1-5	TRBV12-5	TGTGCTAGTGCCCTGACAGGAGATCGGAATCAGCCCCAGCATTTT	CASALTGDRNQPQHF
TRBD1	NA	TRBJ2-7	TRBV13	TGTGCCAGCAGCTTGGGACAGGGTAATACCCCGCAGTACTTC	CASSLGQGNTPQYF
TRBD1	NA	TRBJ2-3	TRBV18	TGTGCCAGCTCACTCGGACAGGGCAGGCGTACAGATACGCAGTATTTT	CASSLGQGRRTDTQYF
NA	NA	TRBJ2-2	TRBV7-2	TGTGCCAGCAGCTTAGTCCCGGGACTGAACACCGGGGAGCTGTTTTTT	CASSLVPGLNTGELFF
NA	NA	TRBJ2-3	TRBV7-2	TGTGCCAGCAGTTACAACACAGATACGCAGTATTTT	CASSYNTDTQYF
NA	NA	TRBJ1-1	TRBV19	TGTGCCAGTAGTATCTACCCCGTTAGAGGCCTAGGTACTGAAGCTTTCTTT	CASSIYPVRGLGTEAFF
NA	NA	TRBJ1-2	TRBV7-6	TGTGCCAGCAGCTTAGACGGATTTAACTATGGCTACACCTTC	CASSLDGFNYGYTF
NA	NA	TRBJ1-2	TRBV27	TGTGCCAGCAGGGGGGCAGAAATAGGCTATGGCTACACCTTC	CASRGAEIGYGYTF
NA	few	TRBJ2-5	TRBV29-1	TGCAGCGGCATTTGGGGCGGCACGGAGACCCAGTACTTC	CSGIWGGTETQYF
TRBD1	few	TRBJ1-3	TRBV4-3	TGCGCCAGCAGCCACCGAGCAGGGGGCCGGTCTGGAAACACCATATATTTT	CASSHRAGGRSGNTIYF
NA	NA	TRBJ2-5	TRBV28	TGTGCCACCGGACAGATCGAACAAGAGACCCAGTACTTC	CATGQIEQETQYF
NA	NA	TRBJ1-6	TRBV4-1	TGCGCCAGCAGCCCGAGGGTCTTACTAGGTTCACCCCTCCACTTT	CASSPRVLLGSPLHF
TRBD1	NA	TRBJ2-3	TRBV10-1	TGCGCCAGCAGTAGGGACAGGAGTAGGCAGTATTTT	CASSRDRSRQYF
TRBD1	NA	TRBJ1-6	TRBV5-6	TGTGCCAGCAGCTGGGACAGGGAACCACCCCTCCACTTT	CASSWDREPPLHF
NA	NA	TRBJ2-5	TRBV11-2	TGTGCCAGCAGCTTCCTAGGGGAGACCCAGTACTTC	CASSFLGETQYF
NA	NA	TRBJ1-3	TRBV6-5	TGTGCCAGCAGGCTGGGATCTGGAAACACCATATATTTT	CASRLGSGNTIYF